The rows below give T cell receptor beta chains drawn from one sample of a study of response to subunit inactivated influenza vaccine. One entry per CDR3 protein results from TCRdb running MiXCR on the RT-PCR reads. This sample has around 540,000 distinct CDR3 sequences, with 10% to 15% found just once. The material was PBMCs from blood, obtained on the day of vaccination. Receptors were obtained from a middle-aged man who received an inactivated influenza vaccine. CDR3s include the opening cysteine and the closing phenylalanine or tryptophan. A D gene is named only where the DNA matches it firmly. Only part of the rows carry a size: once, few, many, or a class if the clone is expanded.

DNA	CDR3	size	D	J	V
TGCGCCAGCAGCCCGAACAGGGGGCTGATAAATGAGCAGTTCTTC	CASSPNRGLINEQFF	few	TRBD1	TRBJ2-1	TRBV5-1
TGTGCCAGCAGCCATGGGACAACTAATGAAAAACTGTTTTTT	CASSHGTTNEKLFF	few	-	TRBJ1-4	TRBV3-1
TGCAGCGTCGTACTGGACAGGGGGCTCTTCGAGCAGTACTTC	CSVVLDRGLFEQYF	-	TRBD1	TRBJ2-7	TRBV29-1
TGTGCCAGCAGCTCACTTGAAATCGCTTACGAGCAGTACTTC	CASSSLEIAYEQYF	-	-	TRBJ2-7	TRBV7-8
TGTGCCAGCAGTCTGGGACAGGGGAACCTCTATAATTCACCCCTCCACTTT	CASSLGQGNLYNSPLHF	-	TRBD1	TRBJ1-6	TRBV2
TGCGCCAGCAGCTTGCGACAGGAGAACTATGGCTACACCTTC	CASSLRQENYGYTF	-	-	TRBJ1-2	TRBV5-1
TGCGCCAGCAGCTTGATCCAGGGGGATTTCTACGAGCAGTACTTC	CASSLIQGDFYEQYF	-	TRBD1	TRBJ2-7	TRBV5-1
TGTGCCAGCAGCTATGACACCTTGGTCAATGAGCAGTTCTTC	CASSYDTLVNEQFF	few	-	TRBJ2-1	TRBV7-2
TGCAGTGCTGGGGGGCACCTAGTTTCGTTCTCCTACGAGCAGTACTTC	CSAGGHLVSFSYEQYF	few	-	TRBJ2-7	TRBV20-1
TGCAGTGCTAGAGATCTACAGGGAGGAACCGGGGAGCTGTTTTTT	CSARDLQGGTGELFF	few	-	TRBJ2-2	TRBV20-1
TGTGCCTGGGTCCCAAACACTGAAGCTTTCTTT	CAWVPNTEAFF	few	-	TRBJ1-1	TRBV30
TGCGCCAGCAGCTTGGTACAGAATACGCAGTATTTT	CASSLVQNTQYF	-	-	TRBJ2-3	TRBV5-1
TGTGCCAGCAGCTGGGGGACAGGGCCAAATTCACCCCTCCACTTT	CASSWGTGPNSPLHF	few	TRBD1	TRBJ1-6	TRBV5-5
TGCGCCAGCAGCTTGGAGTTGGGGAACAATGAGCAGTTCTTC	CASSLELGNNEQFF	-	-	TRBJ2-1	TRBV5-1
TGCAGCGTCCGCAGGGGGCTGGGCACTGAAGCTTTCTTT	CSVRRGLGTEAFF	-	TRBD1	TRBJ1-1	TRBV29-1
TGCGCCAGCAGCCAAGATCTTGAGGGACGGTACAATGAGCAGTTCTTC	CASSQDLEGRYNEQFF	few	-	TRBJ2-1	TRBV4-3
TGTGCCAGCAGTTACGCCAAACTAGCGAACAGCTCCTACGAGCAGTACTTC	CASSYAKLANSSYEQYF	few	TRBD2	TRBJ2-7	TRBV6-5
TGTGCCAGCAGCTTAGGGTTCGAGGGTACCGGGGAGCTGTTTTTT	CASSLGFEGTGELFF	-	-	TRBJ2-2	TRBV11-2
TGTGCCAGCAGAGCTAGCGGGAGGCCTAGCGATGAGCAGTTCTTC	CASRASGRPSDEQFF	-	TRBD2	TRBJ2-1	TRBV28
TGTGCCAGCAGTCCCCACAGCGGCACTAACTATGGCTACACCTTC	CASSPHSGTNYGYTF	-	-	TRBJ1-2	TRBV6-2/TRBV6-3
TGCAGTGCTAAGCGAGCGAATGGCTACACCTTC	CSAKRANGYTF	-	-	TRBJ1-2	TRBV20-1
TGTGCCAGCAGCCAGGCTAGCGGGAGGGCAAGAACCGGGGAGCTGTTTTTT	CASSQASGRARTGELFF	-	TRBD2	TRBJ2-2	TRBV7-3
TGTGCCAGCAGTTCTCAGGGGATTTTCTACACCTTC	CASSSQGIFYTF	many	-	TRBJ1-2	TRBV6-2/TRBV6-3
TGCGCCAGCAGCCAAGTCCGATTCATGGAGGGACAGCCCACCGGGGAGCTGTTTTTT	CASSQVRFMEGQPTGELFF	few	-	TRBJ2-2	TRBV4-3
TGTGCCAGCAGGACAGGGAGCGCTGAAGCTTTCTTT	CASRTGSAEAFF	many	TRBD1	TRBJ1-1	TRBV2
TGTGCCAGCAGTTCCCGCCGAGGAAACACCATATATTTT	CASSSRRGNTIYF	few	-	TRBJ1-3	TRBV12-3/TRBV12-4
TGCGCCAGCAGCAGTCCCGATAACGGGCGCTACGAGCAGTACTTC	CASSSPDNGRYEQYF	few	-	TRBJ2-7	TRBV5-1
TGTGCCAGCAGTCCAGTGGCAGGGCGTTCTGAAAAACTGTTTTTT	CASSPVAGRSEKLFF	few	-	TRBJ1-4	TRBV27
TGCGCCAGCAGCCTTCGATTTGGGGGGCTCAGTGAGACCCAGTACTTC	CASSLRFGGLSETQYF	-	-	TRBJ2-5	TRBV5-1
TGTGCCAGCAGGTCACTAGCGGGAGTATCCAATGAGCAGTTCTTC	CASRSLAGVSNEQFF	few	TRBD2	TRBJ2-1	TRBV6-1
TGTGCCAGCAGCTTGGGTGGACTCAACTACGAGCAGTACTTC	CASSLGGLNYEQYF	many	-	TRBJ2-7	TRBV5-6
TGTGCCAGCAGCGTACGACAGGGTCCCTACAATGAGCAGTTCTTC	CASSVRQGPYNEQFF	-	TRBD1	TRBJ2-1	TRBV7-9
TGTGCCAGCACCCCAGGCAGCGCAATCAATCAGCCCCAGCATTTT	CASTPGSAINQPQHF	-	-	TRBJ1-5	TRBV12-3/TRBV12-4
TGTGCCAGCAGTTTCTCGGCTTTGACGGAGGAGCAGTACTTC	CASSFSALTEEQYF	few	-	TRBJ2-7	TRBV12-3/TRBV12-4
TGTGCCAGCAGCGTAGGGGACGAGGGAGAGCAGTTCTTC	CASSVGDEGEQFF	few	-	TRBJ2-1	TRBV9
TGCGCCAGCAGCCCGGGACAGGGGCAAAACATTCAGTACTTC	CASSPGQGQNIQYF	many	TRBD1	TRBJ2-4	TRBV5-1
TGCAGTGCTAGGCCAATTCCCGGGACTAGCGGGAGGTCTTCCTACGAGCAGTACTTC	CSARPIPGTSGRSSYEQYF	few	TRBD2	TRBJ2-7	TRBV20-1
TGTGCCAGCAGTGGGACGGATCTCGGGGAGACCCAGTACTTC	CASSGTDLGETQYF	-	-	TRBJ2-5	TRBV2
TGTGCCAGCAGCCAAGCCCCAGGCGGGTACCAAGAGACCCAGTACTTC	CASSQAPGGYQETQYF	few	-	TRBJ2-5	TRBV4-2
TGTGCCAGCAGCCAAGATTGGGCTAGCGGGACAAGACAAGAGACCCAGTACTTC	CASSQDWASGTRQETQYF	few	TRBD2	TRBJ2-5	TRBV3-1
TGTGCCACCGCGGAGGGTGGAAACACCATATTTTTT	CATAEGGNTIFF	-	-	TRBJ1-3	TRBV10-3
TGTGCCATCAAGAGGCTGGCGGGGGAGACCCAGTACTTC	CAIKRLAGETQYF	few	-	TRBJ2-5	TRBV10-3
TGTGCCAGCAGCCAAACATATAGCAATCAGCCCCAGCATTTT	CASSQTYSNQPQHF	-	-	TRBJ1-5	TRBV3-1
TGTGCCAGCAGTCCGCTCCCCAGACAGGGGGCAGATACGCAGTATTTT	CASSPLPRQGADTQYF	few	TRBD1	TRBJ2-3	TRBV12-3/TRBV12-4
TGTGCCAGCAGCCAACGACAGAACACCGGGGAGCTGTTTTTT	CASSQRQNTGELFF	many	-	TRBJ2-2	TRBV3-1